These T cell receptor beta chains were read from a single sample in a study of CD4 T cells in relation to SARS-CoV-2 and coronaviruses. Clones were read by immunoSEQ multiplex PCR, and TCRdb kept only the in-frame ones, dropping some. The sample holds around 16,000 clones, 65% to 85% seen once. For these TCRs, the target antigens are not known. The sample taken for sequencing was CD4+ T cells from PBMCs, cultured in vitro. Receptors were obtained from a human donor in good health. Both conserved end residues are part of each CDR3. The D gene is left open where the match is weak. Clone size appears in some rows only: once, few, many, or a class for an expanded clone.

clone_size,v_call,d_call,j_call,cdr3_aa,cdr3_nt
few,TRBV25-1,-,TRBJ1-3,CASSAGTSRGNTIYF,TGTGCCAGCAGTGCCGGGACCTCACGAGGAAACACCATATATTTT
-,TRBV6-5,-,TRBJ2-1,CASTAILYNEQFF,TGTGCCAGCACCGCTATCCTTTACAATGAGCAGTTCTTC
-,TRBV11-2,-,TRBJ1-2,CASSSSRRTYGYTF,TGTGCCAGCAGCTCGTCGAGGCGGACCTATGGCTACACCTTC
-,TRBV5-4,-,TRBJ2-7,CASSLDAAGAEQYF,TGTGCCAGCAGCTTGGACGCGGCAGGGGCCGAGCAGTACTTC
-,TRBV11-3,-,TRBJ2-1,CASSLGYNEQFF,TGTGCCAGCAGCTTAGGGTACAATGAGCAGTTCTTC
-,TRBV24-1,-,TRBJ2-1,CATSDSRPQGVEQFF,TGTGCCACCAGTGATTCCCGACCACAGGGCGTTGAGCAGTTCTTC
-,TRBV19,-,TRBJ2-5,CASRRGTQETQYF,TGTGCCAGTAGAAGGGGGACCCAAGAGACCCAGTACTTC
once,TRBV5-6,TRBD2,TRBJ2-1,CASSLAITSDSSYNEQFF,TGTGCCAGCAGCTTGGCGATAACTAGCGATAGCTCCTACAATGAGCAGTTCTTC
once,TRBV6-5,-,TRBJ2-7,CASTPTGRTHEQYF,TGTGCCAGCACCCCGACAGGTAGAACCCACGAGCAGTACTTC
-,TRBV5-6,-,TRBJ2-3,CASSRRLGGIDTQYF,TGTGCCAGCAGCCGCCGACTGGGCGGTATAGATACGCAGTATTTT
-,TRBV10-3,TRBD1,TRBJ2-2,CAISGGTGAFPGELFF,TGTGCCATCAGTGGGGGGACAGGGGCGTTCCCCGGGGAGCTGTTTTTT
-,TRBV6-6,TRBD2,TRBJ2-3,CASSRLAGGGGGTDTQYF,TGTGCCAGCAGTCGACTAGCGGGAGGGGGTGGCGGCACAGATACGCAGTATTTT
-,TRBV5-1,-,TRBJ2-5,CASSLPGLVETQYF,TGCGCCAGCAGCTTGCCAGGGCTCGTGGAGACCCAGTACTTC
-,TRBV20-1,TRBD1,TRBJ1-5,CSASSRGQDSNQPQHF,TGCAGTGCTAGTTCTAGGGGGCAGGATAGCAATCAGCCCCAGCATTTT
-,TRBV5-1,TRBD1,TRBJ2-2,CASSLAGGGELFF,TGCGCCAGCAGCTTGGCAGGGGGCGGGGAGCTGTTTTTT
-,TRBV24-1,-,TRBJ2-3,CATSDITDTQYF,TGTGCCACCAGTGACATTACAGATACGCAGTATTTT
-,TRBV2,-,TRBJ1-2,CASSESRIHGYTF,TGTGCCAGCAGTGAATCCAGGATACATGGCTACACCTTC
once,TRBV11-3,-,TRBJ2-1,CASSSGSYNEQFF,TGTGCCAGCAGCTCGGGCTCCTACAATGAGCAGTTCTTC
-,TRBV6-5,-,TRBJ2-1,CASSYDRENEQFF,TGTGCCAGCAGTTACGACCGCGAAAATGAGCAGTTCTTC
-,TRBV30,-,TRBJ1-1,CAWSPPGYSMNTEAFF,TGTGCCTGGAGTCCCCCTGGGTACAGTATGAACACTGAAGCTTTCTTT
-,TRBV11-3,TRBD1,TRBJ1-1,CASSLGTGTNTEAFF,TGTGCCAGCAGCTTGGGGACAGGTACGAACACTGAAGCTTTCTTT
-,TRBV11-2,-,TRBJ1-1,CASSLGRGYSSLNTEAFF,TGTGCCAGCAGCTTAGGGCGGGGGTACTCCTCGCTGAACACTGAAGCTTTCTTT
-,TRBV5-6,-,TRBJ2-7,CASSFSPGSYEQYF,TGTGCCAGCAGCTTTTCCCCAGGCTCCTACGAGCAGTACTTC
-,TRBV5-6,-,TRBJ2-5,CASSLFQGLQETQYF,TGTGCCAGCAGCTTGTTCCAGGGGCTCCAAGAGACCCAGTACTTC
-,TRBV11-2,TRBD2,TRBJ2-1,CASTSPGLATYNEQFF,TGTGCCAGCACCAGCCCGGGACTAGCGACCTACAATGAGCAGTTCTTC
-,TRBV24-1,TRBD2,TRBJ2-2,CATIGRGPGELFF,TGTGCCACCATCGGGAGGGGTCCCGGGGAGCTGTTTTTT
few,TRBV9,TRBD2,TRBJ2-1,CASSEVTSASYNEQFF,TGTGCCAGCAGCGAAGTTACTAGCGCCTCCTACAATGAGCAGTTCTTC